This passage covers 20 T cell receptor beta chains from one sample sequenced in a study of somatic mutations in cytotoxic T cells in rheumatoid arthritis. Assay used: immunoSEQ multiplex PCR; TCRdb lists only in-frame clones, some missing. This sample has 15,000 or so clones, with roughly three quarters found just once. The sequenced sample consisted of CD8+ T cells sorted from blood. The receptors come from an adult with rheumatoid arthritis.

Written as DNA, the CDR3 is TGTGCCAGCAGCCTCCGGGTCCAGGGTTCACCCCTCCACTTT. Translated: CASSLRVQGSPLHF. The V gene is TRBV5-4, the J gene TRBJ1-6, with a weak D call TRBD1 (5 bases). Germline CDR1 reads SGHNT; CDR2 reads YYREEE (reference sequence). The V end was cut by 4 bases, the J end by 9 bases, with 14 bases between. This CDR3 is 14 amino acids long.

This clone was seen more than once but under ten times. The chain has TRBV4-1 and TRBJ2-6, with a weak D call TRBD2 (5 bases). V was clipped by 0 bases and J by 4 bases, with 13 bases between them. The V gene's germline CDR1 is MGHRA and CDR2 YSYEKL. The CDR3 loop spans 17 amino acids. The CDR3 loop is CASSQDRRGSGANVLTF. DNA for the CDR3: TGCGCCAGCAGCCAAGACCGACGGGGATCGGGGGCCAACGTCCTGACTTTC.

The V call is TRBV5-5, the J call TRBJ2-7; D not certain. Trimming pared 0 bases from V and 0 bases from J, leaving 16 bases between. This CDR3 contains 17 residues. Per the germline V gene, CDR1 is SGHKS and CDR2 is YYEKEE (reference sequence). The CDR3 nucleotides read TGTGCCAGCAGCTTGGGGGTTCCCTCCGTGAGCTCCTACGAGCAGTACTTC. Translating it yields CASSLGVPSVSSYEQYF.

This clone was detected a few times. The V call is TRBV2, the J call TRBJ2-1; no definite D call. CDR3 size: 13 residues. The germline CDR1 and CDR2 sequences are SNHLY and FYNNEI. V was shortened by 2 bases and J by 6 bases, with 8 bases between the two germline ends. The CDR3: CASSEYRPNEQFF. As DNA, the CDR3 is TGTGCCAGCAGTGAATACAGACCCAATGAGCAGTTCTTC.

The chain has TRBV15 and TRBJ1-1, with D tentatively TRBD1 (5 bases). V was pared by 2 bases and J by 3 bases, with 10 bases between. The CDR3 has 14 residues. Germline V gives CDR1 LNHNV, CDR2 YYDKDF (reference sequence). Here the CDR3 reads CATSRKVGDTEAFF. The CDR3 DNA is TGTGCCACCAGCAGAAAGGTAGGGGACACTGAAGCTTTCTTT.

This chain joins TRBV11-2 and TRBJ1-2; a possible D gene is TRBD1 (6 bases). The CDR3 is made up of 19 amino acids. The germline V gene has CDR1 SGHAT and CDR2 FQNNGV. V gave up 4 bases and J gave up 2 bases, with 26 bases separating them. The CDR3 DNA reads as TGTGCCAGCAGCTCTAACAGCCTAAGATCCGGGACACCAAACTATGGCTACACCTTC. This gives the protein CASSSNSLRSGTPNYGYTF.

The chain is built from TRBV27 and TRBJ2-1, with no clear D. Trimming stripped 4 bases from V and 9 bases from J, with 19 bases between. The CDR3 length is 15 residues. Germline values: CDR1 MNHEY, CDR2 SMNVEV (reference sequence). CDR3 nucleotide sequence: TGTGCCAGCAGTTACCTTGGTTTTCGGGTTAGTGAGCAGTTCTTC. Its protein product is CASSYLGFRVSEQFF.

The V call is TRBV27, the J call TRBJ1-5; no reliable D call. CDR1 MNHEY and CDR2 SMNVEV come from the germline V gene (reference sequence). V dropped 5 bases and J dropped 6 bases, with 8 bases sitting between them. This CDR3 has 12 residues. CDR3 loop: CASSEGGQPQHF. In DNA form, the CDR3 reads TGTGCCAGCAGTGAGGGTGGTCAGCCCCAGCATTTT.

This clone was observed a single time. The chain carries TRBV6-5 and TRBJ1-3; D remains unclear. The CDR3 is 15 residues long. Germline V gene data show CDR1 as MNHEY and CDR2 as SVGAGI. V was cut by 6 bases and J by 2 bases, with 14 bases left in between. The CDR3 here is CASSFGRRAGNTIYF. Written as DNA, the CDR3 is TGTGCCAGCAGCTTCGGAAGAAGAGCTGGAAACACCATATATTTT.

The gene calls are TRBV5-1 and TRBJ2-7, with D possibly matching TRBD1 (6 bases). Germline V CDR1 and CDR2: SGHRS, YFSETQ. This CDR3 has 15 amino acids. Trimming removed 1 base from V and 1 base from J, with 12 bases in between. CDR3 in amino acids: CASSLTWGPSYEQYF. The CDR3 DNA sequence: TGCGCCAGCAGCTTGACTTGGGGGCCGTCCTACGAGCAGTACTTC.

This rearrangement joins TRBV11-2 to TRBJ1-1; D may be TRBD1 (6 bases). V gave up 2 bases and J gave up 3 bases, with 16 bases separating them. CDR1 is SGHAT, CDR2 FQNNGV, per germline. The CDR3 consists of 16 residues. The chain's CDR3 is CASSLWGLVGDTEAFF. CDR3 nucleotides: TGTGCCAGCAGCTTATGGGGGCTGGTCGGTGACACTGAAGCTTTCTTT.

CDR3 residues: CASTIFGTGGFGDTQYF. The CDR3 bases are TGTGCCAGCACTATTTTCGGGACAGGGGGCTTTGGAGATACGCAGTATTTT. The chain has TRBV27 and TRBJ2-3, with TRBD1 matching over 12 bases. The V gene end was trimmed by 7 bases and the J gene end by 5 bases; junction bases not matched to a gene: 13. This CDR3 spans 17 amino acids. Germline V gene data show CDR1 as MNHEY and CDR2 as SMNVEV (reference sequence).

The gene calls are TRBV6-1 and TRBJ1-6, with D perhaps matching TRBD1 (5 bases). Trimming left V 3 bases short and J 2 bases short, with 14 bases between. CDR1 is MNHNS, CDR2 SASEGT, per germline. This CDR3 is 17 amino acids long. The CDR3: CASSDGTSVAYNSPLHF. The CDR3 bases are TGTGCCAGCAGTGACGGGACCTCAGTTGCCTATAATTCACCCCTCCACTTT.

The chain links TRBV18 to TRBJ2-7; TRBD2 matches at 9 bases. The CDR3 totals 18 residues. J lost 5 bases, V lost 3 bases, and 17 bases had no gene match. In germline, CDR1 is KGHSH, CDR2 LQKENI. The CDR3 region has the DNA TGTGCCAGCTCACCTGTAGCGGCTAGCGGGACTCCCCCCAACGAGCAGTACTTC. It translates to CASSPVAASGTPPNEQYF.

This chain links TRBV4-1 with TRBJ1-1; the D gene is possibly TRBD1 (5 bases). The germline V gene encodes CDR1 MGHRA and CDR2 YSYEKL. The CDR3 contains 15 residues. Trimming left V 0 bases short and J 7 bases short, with 15 bases between. Written as DNA, the CDR3 is TGCGCCAGCAGCCAAGATCAAAGAGGGGTTAGTGAAGCTTTCTTT. Translating gives CASSQDQRGVSEAFF.

This chain uses TRBV13 with TRBJ2-7; D remains unclear. Trimming left V 3 bases short and J 3 bases short, with 15 bases between. The length of the CDR3 is 15 residues. CDR1 is PRHDT and CDR2 is FYEKMQ in the germline V gene (reference sequence). CDR3 region: CASSLRLGILYEQYF. DNA of the CDR3: TGTGCCAGCAGCTTGCGGCTCGGTATTCTCTACGAGCAGTACTTC.

The V call is TRBV5-6, the J call TRBJ1-2; a possible D gene is TRBD1 (5 bases). The germline V gene has CDR1 SGHDT and CDR2 YYEEEE. The CDR3 has 14 residues. Trimming shortened V by 0 bases and J by 4 bases, and 10 bases separated the two germline ends. The CDR3 coding sequence is TGTGCCAGCAGCTTGGCAGGGTCAGCCTATGGCTACACCTTC. Its translation is CASSLAGSAYGYTF.

CDR3 loop: CASSSGTEGKLFF. The CDR3 DNA follows: TGTGCCAGCAGCTCCGGGACAGAGGGGAAACTGTTTTTT. The rearrangement uses TRBV4-2 and TRBJ1-4, with TRBD1 matching over 7 bases. V shed 5 bases, J shed 11 bases, and the junction held 8 bases outside the gene matches. CDR3 size: 13 residues. Germline V gives CDR1 LGHNA, CDR2 YNFKEQ.

This clone was seen more than once but under ten times. The V call is TRBV7-6, the J call TRBJ1-1; D perhaps matches TRBD1 (5 bases). V lost 1 base, J lost 5 bases, and 14 bases lay in between. The germline V gene encodes CDR1 SGHVS and CDR2 FNYEAQ. The CDR3 runs 15 residues. CDR3: CASSLVQAGQTEAFF. CDR3 sequence (DNA): TGTGCCAGCAGCTTAGTTCAAGCAGGGCAGACTGAAGCTTTCTTT.

The V gene is TRBV6-5, the J gene TRBJ2-6; 7 nucleotides line up with TRBD2. Unmatched junction bases numbered 2, after V lost 0 bases and J lost 3 bases. The CDR3 runs 16 residues. CDR1 MNHEY and CDR2 SVGAGI come from the germline V gene. The CDR3 nucleotides are TGTGCCAGCAGTTACTCGGGGGGGGTTGGGGCCAACGTCCTGACTTTC. Its translation: CASSYSGGVGANVLTF.